The source of this T cell receptor (beta chain) is a study of blood T cell repertoires in COVID-19. Study summary: The United States, Italy and Spain supplied acute and convalescent COVID-19 samples.

Source study methods: Quantification of nucleated cells was approximated via reference gene primer amplification. Assay: immunoSEQ multiplex PCR; the TCRdb copy retains only in-frame clones and omits some. V and J calls and clone size are as listed in that table; D and trimming were resolved from the DNA. Of about 140,000 clones in the sample, about 80% were seen once. Participants' own reports of clinical history determined their cohort assignment. The CDR3 extends over 15 amino acids. The germline V gene encodes CDR1 ENHRY and CDR2 SYGVKD. The V end was cut by 0 bases, the J end by 3 bases, with 11 bases between.

What was sequenced was PBMCs or T cells enriched from blood (not recorded which). This TCR was recovered from a woman under 30 who had been exposed to COVID-19. The rearrangement uses TRBV10-3 and TRBJ1-2; a possible D gene is TRBD1 (5 bases). The CDR3 DNA is TGTGCCATCAGTGAGTCCGGTCAGGGCGACTATGGCTACACCTTC. This encodes CAISESGQGDYGYTF.